These 21 T cell receptor beta chains came from one sample sequenced in a study of blood T cell repertoires in COVID-19. Data came from immunoSEQ multiplex PCR; TCRdb stores just in-frame clones and leaves some out. The sample carries over 130,000 clones, 84% recorded once. Sequenced input: PBMCs or T cells enriched from blood (not recorded which). The receptors stem from a man in his fifties in a cohort exposed to, infected with or recovered from COVID-19 (not recorded which).

V and J are TRBV7-2 and TRBJ1-1; 8 positions agree with TRBD1. Germline assignment: CDR1 SGHTA and CDR2 FQGNSA. V lost 5 bases and J lost 9; bases outside the gene matches: 11. There are 14 residues in the CDR3. The DNA of the CDR3 is TGTGCCAGCAGCCAAGGGACAGGTTTGCAAAAAGCTTTCTTT. Protein product: CASSQGTGLQKAFF.

This clone counts as medium-sized (0.01 to 0.1%). V gene TRBV13 combines with J gene TRBJ1-1; 9 nucleotides line up with TRBD1. The CDR3 is 16 amino acids. Germline V lookup: CDR1 PRHDT, CDR2 FYEKMQ (reference sequence). Losses at the gene ends were 3 bases for V and 4 bases for J; bases not matched to a gene: 9. The CDR3: CASSFRPGQGSTEAFF. CDR3 nucleotides: TGTGCCAGCAGCTTTCGCCCGGGACAGGGATCCACTGAAGCTTTCTTT.

The chain recombines TRBV5-1 with TRBJ1-2; tentative D call: TRBD1 (6 bases). The CDR3 covers 15 residues. The V end lost 4 bases, the J end lost 0 bases, and 13 bases lay between the germline ends. Germline V CDR1 and CDR2: SGHRS, YFSETQ. DNA for the CDR3: TGCGCCAGCAGCCCCGACAGGCCTACTAACTATGGCTACACCTTC. It specifies CASSPDRPTNYGYTF.

This rearrangement joins TRBV19 to TRBJ1-5; D unresolved. The germline V and J ends were trimmed by 6 bases and 1 base, with 7 bases remaining between them. Germline assignment: CDR1 LNHDA and CDR2 SQIVND (reference sequence). The CDR3 runs 13 residues. CDR3 loop: CASRGGSNQPQHF. CDR3 bases: TGTGCCAGTAGGGGAGGAAGCAATCAGCCCCAGCATTTT.

The chain combines TRBV10-3 with TRBJ2-1; possible D gene TRBD2, 6 bases. The V and J ends lost 0 bases and 4 bases respectively, with 10 bases between them. Per the germline V gene, CDR1 is ENHRY and CDR2 is SYGVKD. The CDR3 has 15 residues. CDR3 bases: TGTGCCATCAGTGAGTCGACGGGGACTTACAATGAGCAGTTCTTC. Protein: CAISESTGTYNEQFF.

The rearrangement uses TRBV28 and TRBJ1-5; unclear D gene. This CDR3 is 14 amino acids long. V shed 2 bases and J shed 5 bases, with 10 bases lying between them. Germline V gives CDR1 MDHEN, CDR2 SYDVKM. CDR3 residues: CASSLGSGHQPQHF. In nucleotides, the CDR3 is TGTGCCAGCAGTTTAGGCAGCGGGCATCAGCCCCAGCATTTT.

A few counts support this clone. V and J are TRBV29-1 and TRBJ1-1; D is ambiguous. The CDR3 has 11 amino acids. CDR1 is SQVTM and CDR2 is ANQGSEA in the germline V gene. V lost 7 bases to trimming and J lost 3 bases, with 9 bases between them. CDR3 bases: TGCAGCGGGCGACTCGACACTGAAGCTTTCTTT. It yields the protein CSGRLDTEAFF. Full variable domain (rest looked up from reference TRBV29-1 and TRBJ1-1): SAVISQKPSRDICQRGTSLTIQCQVDSQVTMMFWYRQQPGQSLTLIATANQGSEATYESGFVIDKFPISRPNLTFSTLTVSNMSPEDSSIYLCSGRLDTEAFFGQGTRLTVV.

This clone was counted a few times. The CDR3 sequence: CASSQASRGPYGYTF. The CDR3 DNA follows: TGCGCCAGCAGCCAAGCGTCGCGGGGGCCGTATGGCTACACCTTC. The genes are TRBV4-1 and TRBJ1-2, with D perhaps matching TRBD1 (6 bases). Per germline, CDR1 MGHRA and CDR2 YSYEKL. The CDR3 totals 15 residues. With 1 base removed from V and 5 bases from J, the gap between germline ends came to 14 bases.

The V and J genes are TRBV5-1 and TRBJ2-7; D not certain. V lost 0 bases to trimming and J lost 0 bases, with 13 bases between them. Looked up from germline, CDR1 is SGHRS and CDR2 is YFSETQ. The CDR3 runs 16 residues. The CDR3 DNA sequence: TGCGCCAGCAGCTTGGGTCCTTTAAGGAGCTCCTACGAGCAGTACTTC. Protein: CASSLGPLRSSYEQYF.

The V and J genes are TRBV11-2 and TRBJ2-7; 7 bases agree with TRBD2. This CDR3 has 13 amino acids. The V and J ends lost 1 base and 5 bases, in that order; junction bases with no gene match: 2. CDR1 is SGHAT, CDR2 FQNNGV, per germline. For the CDR3, the DNA is TGTGCCAGCAGCTTAGGAGCGGGGAACGAGCAGTACTTC. It codes for CASSLGAGNEQYF. The variable domain in full, with the rest retrieved from reference TRBV11-2 and TRBJ2-7, is EAGVAQSPRYKIIEKRQSVAFWCNPISGHATLYWYQQILGQGPKLLIQFQNNGVVDDSQLPKDRFSAERLKGVDSTLKIQPAKLEDSAVYLCASSLGAGNEQYFGPGTRLTVT.

V gene TRBV10-2 combines with J gene TRBJ1-5; 10 nucleotides align to TRBD1. CDR1 and CDR2 from the germline V gene are WSHSY and SAAADI. The V segment lost 10 bases and the J segment 5 bases; nucleotides outside the gene matches: 5. CDR3 length equals 13 residues. The CDR3 here is CATQDRGYQPQHF. Here the CDR3 DNA reads TGCGCCACCCAGGACAGGGGGTATCAGCCCCAGCATTTT.

This clone was picked up many times. V is TRBV7-8 and J is TRBJ2-1, with 7 bases identical to TRBD1. The trim removed 5 bases at V and 1 base at J, leaving 11 bases unmatched. The CDR3 is made up of 17 amino acids. Germline lookup yields CDR1 SGHVS and CDR2 FQNEAQ. CDR3 loop: CASSRAGTAFSYNEQFF. The DNA for the CDR3 is TGTGCCAGCAGCCGCGCCGGGACAGCATTTTCCTACAATGAGCAGTTCTTC.

The chain recombines TRBV11-2 with TRBJ2-7; 9 bases agree with TRBD1. Per the germline V gene, CDR1 is SGHAT and CDR2 is FQNNGV. The ends lost 3 bases at V and 2 bases at J; junction bases unmatched: 5. This CDR3 has 15 residues. The CDR3 region has the DNA TGTGCCAGCAGCTTTGGGACAGGGCGGCCCTACGAGCAGTACTTC. This codes for CASSFGTGRPYEQYF. The full variable domain, completed using reference TRBV11-2 and TRBJ2-7, is EAGVAQSPRYKIIEKRQSVAFWCNPISGHATLYWYQQILGQGPKLLIQFQNNGVVDDSQLPKDRFSAERLKGVDSTLKIQPAKLEDSAVYLCASSFGTGRPYEQYFGPGTRLTVT.

The chain uses TRBV18 and TRBJ1-2; D remains ambiguous. The V end lost 3 bases, the J end lost 5 bases, and 10 bases lay between the germline ends. The CDR3 covers 13 residues. The germline V gene has CDR1 KGHSH and CDR2 LQKENI. DNA of the CDR3: TGTGCCAGCTCACCCAACGAGCGGTATGGCTACACCTTC. Its protein is CASSPNERYGYTF.

The rearrangement links TRBV4-1 to TRBJ1-1, with no clear D. The CDR3 has 13 residues. Germline CDR1 MGHRA, CDR2 YSYEKL. V dropped 4 bases and J dropped 7 bases, with 13 bases sitting between them. CDR3 protein: CASSRKYGVEAFF. The DNA of the CDR3 is TGCGCCAGCAGCCGCAAATACGGTGTTGAAGCTTTCTTT.

The rearrangement uses TRBV28 and TRBJ2-5, with 8 bases matching TRBD2. Germline CDR1 and CDR2: MDHEN and SYDVKM. The ends lost 1 base at V and 3 bases at J; junction bases unmatched: 4. The length of the CDR3 is 15 residues. For the CDR3, the DNA is TGTGCCAGCAGTTTATACGGAGCGGGAGAAGAGACCCAGTACTTC. Translation: CASSLYGAGEETQYF.

V is TRBV5-8 and J is TRBJ2-7; D might be TRBD1 (7 bases). The CDR3 runs 14 residues. The germline CDR1 and CDR2 sequences are SGHTS and YDEGEE. Trimming took off 0 bases at V and 5 bases at J, with 12 bases between the two ends. The CDR3 coding sequence is TGTGCCAGCAGCTTGGGACAGGGAGGTCACGAGCAGTACTTC. It is translated as CASSLGQGGHEQYF.

The chain is built from TRBV6-2 or TRBV6-3 and TRBJ1-2; 7 bases agree with TRBD1. Germline CDR1 reads MNHEY; CDR2 reads SVGEGT. This CDR3 region has 12 residues. After removal of 4 bases from V and 11 bases from J, the junction contained 7 bases not matched to a gene. The CDR3 protein is CASSFPTGRYTF. Here the CDR3 DNA reads TGTGCCAGCAGTTTTCCGACAGGGAGGTACACCTTC.

The chain uses TRBV24-1 and TRBJ1-2, with 9 positions matching TRBD1. Germline CDR1 KGHDR, CDR2 SFDVKD. V dropped 4 bases and J dropped 8; count of bases not matched to a gene: 4. The CDR3 loop spans 13 amino acids. In DNA form, the CDR3 reads TGTGCCACCAGTGACGGACAGGGGAACGGCTACACCTTC. Translation: CATSDGQGNGYTF.

This clone was found a few times. The chain joins TRBV27 to TRBJ2-3, with 11 nucleotides matching TRBD2. Germline V lookup: CDR1 MNHEY, CDR2 SMNVEV (reference sequence). V gave up 3 bases and J gave up 6 bases; unmatched junction bases: 5. The CDR3 loop spans 15 amino acids. CDR3 residues: CASSLTSGTWDTQYF. The CDR3 nucleotides are TGTGCCAGCAGTTTGACTAGCGGGACCTGGGATACGCAGTATTTT.

This chain joins TRBV5-1 and TRBJ1-2; D ambiguous. V dropped 0 bases and J dropped 5 bases, with 5 bases sitting between them. The CDR3 is 12 residues long. Germline-derived CDR1 and CDR2 are SGHRS and YFSETQ. The CDR3, as DNA: TGCGCCAGCAGCTTGGACGCGTATGGCTACACCTTC. It specifies CASSLDAYGYTF.